The following is a T cell receptor beta chain sequence with its context. Its antigen is not known. PCR used 60 Vbeta primers and 13 Jbeta primers. Data came from immunoSEQ multiplex PCR; TCRdb stores just in-frame clones and leaves some out. Counted here are about 140,000 clones, approximately 70% occurring once; the ten biggest clones make up 1.6%. The data stem from a study of cytomegalovirus exposure and HLA in healthy donors. Whole-study findings and limits: Upon later analysis, TCR association rates were observed to vary by HLA locus, being highest for DRB1 and lowest for HLA-C. Most TCR sequences were rare, but some public TCRs occurred in many donors. An analysis was carried out later, and it reportedly showed fewer N-insertions in an Asian-associated ancestry cluster than the approximately 610-donor mean.

This CDR3 region has 16 residues. V was trimmed by 1 base and J by 0 bases, leaving 12 bases between them. In germline, CDR1 is LGHNA, CDR2 YNFKEQ. The sample comprised PBMCs. The TCR originated in a woman younger than 45 in good health and CMV-seronegative. The rearrangement links TRBV4-2 to TRBJ1-1; no clear D gene. The DNA of the CDR3 is TGTGCCAGCAGCCAAGGTTTGCTATTCATGAACACTGAAGCTTTCTTT. Translating gives CASSQGLLFMNTEAFF.